The T cell receptor (beta chain) described here comes from a study of response to subunit inactivated influenza vaccine. General study findings and limits: After each seasonal influenza vaccination, few new T cells are recruited, the authors suggested.

The sample holds a few counts of this clonotype. Its antigen is undetermined. MiXCR, applied by TCRdb to the RT-PCR reads, yields one record per CDR3 protein. The sample contains approximately 230,000 distinct CDR3 sequences, 12% of which appear only once. CDR1 is SGHAT, CDR2 FQNNGV, per germline. CDR3 size: 12 residues. V gave up 0 bases and J gave up 15 bases, with 12 bases separating them. The chain uses TRBV11-2 and TRBJ2-1; TRBD1 is a possible D gene (6 bases). This clonotype originated in a man in his fifties who received an inactivated influenza vaccine. The source material was non-naive T cells sorted from PBMCs, sampled 14 days before vaccination. This CDR3 is CASSLDRTGTFF. The CDR3 DNA reads as TGTGCCAGCAGCTTAGATCGTACAGGGACGTTCTTC.